The 24 T cell receptor beta chains listed next were all sequenced from one sample in a study of T cells in Graves' hyperthyroidism and ophthalmopathy. The CDR3 regions of TCR beta were amplified from RNA transcripts. First-round RT-PCR with HTBI primers amplified the TCR CDR3 region. TCRdb re-analysed the multiplex PCR reads in MiXCR, keeping a single row per CDR3 protein. This sample has 500,000 to 550,000 distinct CDR3 sequences, with about a fifth found just once. The source material was blood. The receptors here all came from a young man with Graves' hyperthyroidism.

This clonotype was seen ten or more times. This chain links TRBV28 with TRBJ1-5, with TRBD1 as a possible D gene (5 bases). V was pared by 6 bases and J by 5 bases, with 17 bases between. This CDR3 is built from 15 residues. CDR1 and CDR2 (germline): MDHEN, SYDVKM. CDR3 protein: CASSPIDSPDQPQHF. CDR3 DNA: TGTGCCAGCAGCCCCATAGACAGTCCCGATCAGCCCCAGCATTTT.

This sequence joins TRBV9 and TRBJ2-7; possibly TRBD2 for D (5 bases). Germline values: CDR1 SGDLS, CDR2 YYNGEE. The V end was cut by 4 bases, the J end by 5 bases, with 16 bases between. The CDR3 consists of 14 residues. This CDR3 reads CASSTGSIPNEQYF. CDR3 sequence (DNA): TGTGCCAGCAGCACGGGATCGATTCCCAACGAGCAGTACTTC.

CDR3 sequence: CASSSTGMEKLFF. The DNA of the CDR3 is TGTGCCAGCAGTTCTACGGGTATGGAAAAACTGTTTTTT. The chain links TRBV7-9 to TRBJ1-4; no clear D gene. V lost 6 bases and J 8 bases, leaving 13 bases between the germline ends. The germline V gene encodes CDR1 SEHNR and CDR2 FQNEAQ (reference sequence). CDR3 size: 13 residues. The full variable domain, completed using reference TRBV7-9 and TRBJ1-4, is DTGVSQNPRHKITKRGQNVTFRCDPISEHNRLYWYRQTLGQGPEFLTYFQNEAQLEKSRLLSDRFSAERPKGSFSTLEIQRTEQGDSAMYLCASSSTGMEKLFFGSGTQLSVL.

There are many counts of this clonotype. This chain uses TRBV6-5 with TRBJ1-5; 8 bases are shared with TRBD1. Trimming took 2 bases from V and 7 from J; bases not matched to a gene: 4. This CDR3 spans 14 amino acids. Germline CDR1 and CDR2: MNHEY and SVGAGI. In DNA, the CDR3 is TGTGCCAGCAGTTACACATCAGGGGGCCAGCCCCAGCATTTT. Protein sequence: CASSYTSGGQPQHF.

This clonotype has at least ten counts. The rearrangement uses TRBV2 and TRBJ1-1; 8 bases are shared with TRBD1. Trimming removed 7 bases from V and 3 bases from J; junction bases left unmatched: 4. Germline CDR1 reads SNHLY; CDR2 reads FYNNEI. The CDR3 contains 13 residues. Written as DNA, the CDR3 is TGTGCCAGCATTCTACAGGGGGACACTGAAGCTTTCTTT. Translation gives CASILQGDTEAFF.

This chain links TRBV29-1 with TRBJ2-5; 8 nucleotides align to TRBD2. This CDR3 is built from 13 residues. CDR1 SQVTM and CDR2 ANQGSEA come from the germline V gene. V lost 6 bases and J lost 5; bases outside the gene matches: 8. CDR3 nucleotide sequence: TGCAGCGTAGCCGGGACTAGTAGGGAGACCCAGTACTTC. Amino acids: CSVAGTSRETQYF.

Only a few counts were recorded for this clonotype. This sequence joins TRBV4-1 and TRBJ2-7, with a possible D match to TRBD2 (5 bases). Per the germline V gene, CDR1 is MGHRA and CDR2 is YSYEKL. Trimming pared 4 bases from V and 2 bases from J, leaving 15 bases between. CDR3 size: 15 residues. CDR3 DNA: TGCGCCAGCAGCCTTGGATCGCTAGCTCCCTACGAGCAGTACTTC. This encodes CASSLGSLAPYEQYF.

This clonotype was observed at least ten times. The gene calls are TRBV11-1 and TRBJ1-1; 7 bases are a match to TRBD1. The CDR3 covers 18 residues. V lost 5 bases, J lost 0 bases, and 15 bases stayed unmatched. The germline CDR1 and CDR2 sequences are SGHAT and FQDESV (reference sequence). The CDR3, as DNA: TGTGCCAGCAGCGTAGGCCGGGACAGAAGGTACATGAACACTGAAGCTTTCTTT. Translated, it gives CASSVGRDRRYMNTEAFF. Variable domain in full (rest from reference TRBV11-1 and TRBJ1-1): EAEVAQSPRYKITEKSQAVAFWCDPISGHATLYWYRQILGQGPELLVQFQDESVVDDSQLPKDRFSAERLKGVDSTLKIQPAELGDSAMYLCASSVGRDRRYMNTEAFFGQGTRLTVV.

The chain uses TRBV12-3 or TRBV12-4 and TRBJ2-7, with D hard to call. There are 13 residues in the CDR3. The V end lost 2 bases, the J end lost 1 base, and 6 bases lay between the germline ends. The CDR3 coding sequence is TGTGCCAGCAGTTTACCGACATCCTACGAGCAGTACTTC. Translated, it gives CASSLPTSYEQYF.

This clonotype was picked up a small number of times. The V gene is TRBV30, the J gene TRBJ2-7; 9 bases align to TRBD1. Germline V gene lookup returns CDR1 GTSNPN and CDR2 SVGIG (reference sequence). V was pared by 4 bases and J by 0 bases, with 4 bases of the junction left unmatched. This CDR3 spans 14 amino acids. CDR3 sequence reads: CAWKTGGGSYEQYF. In nucleotides, the CDR3 is TGTGCCTGGAAGACAGGGGGGGGCTCCTACGAGCAGTACTTC. Drawing the rest from reference TRBV30 and TRBJ2-7, the complete variable domain is SQTIHQWPATLVQPVGSPLSLECTVEGTSNPNLYWYRQAAGRGLQLLFYSVGIGQISSEVPQNLSASRPQDRQFILSSKKLLLSDSGFYLCAWKTGGGSYEQYFGPGTRLTVT.

This clonotype was observed at least ten times. The rearrangement uses TRBV28 and TRBJ1-2; D is possibly TRBD1 (5 bases). From germline, CDR1 is MDHEN and CDR2 SYDVKM. V lost 4 bases, J lost 8 bases, and 11 bases lay in between. This CDR3 is built from 12 residues. CDR3 nucleotides: TGTGCCAGCAGTTCAGGGTGGGGAGGCTACACCTTC. This codes for CASSSGWGGYTF.

In its sample, this clonotype was seen many times. V is TRBV30 and J is TRBJ1-1, with D perhaps TRBD1 (6 bases). The germline V and J ends were trimmed by 6 bases and 0 bases, with 20 bases remaining between them. The CDR3 has 16 residues. Germline assignment: CDR1 GTSNPN and CDR2 SVGIG (reference sequence). For the CDR3, the DNA is TGTGCCTGTAAGCGTCACCAGGGGTTGATGAACACTGAAGCTTTCTTT. Its translation is CACKRHQGLMNTEAFF.

This clonotype has ten or more counts. V is TRBV27 and J is TRBJ2-5; tentatively, D is TRBD2 (6 bases). With 4 bases removed from V and 2 bases from J, the gap between germline ends came to 23 bases. Germline CDR1 reads MNHEY; CDR2 reads SMNVEV (reference sequence). There are 18 residues in the CDR3. Written as DNA, the CDR3 is TGTGCCAGCAGTTCCCATGCAATACAGGCGGCGGGGCAAGAGACCCAGTACTTC. Translating it yields CASSSHAIQAAGQETQYF.

Ten or more counts support this clonotype. The rearrangement uses TRBV12-3 or TRBV12-4 and TRBJ2-4, with 8 bases identical to TRBD1. The CDR3 contains 12 residues. Trimming removed 6 bases from V and 6 bases from J; junction bases left unmatched: 1. The CDR3 region is CASRTGANIQYF. In DNA form, the CDR3 reads TGTGCCAGCAGGACAGGGGCAAACATTCAGTACTTC.

The table lists this clonotype with many counts. The V and J genes are TRBV11-2 and TRBJ2-2, with D possibly called TRBD1 or TRBD2 (5 bases each). Germline CDR1 SGHAT, CDR2 FQNNGV. V gave up 2 bases and J gave up 1 base, with 14 bases separating them. This CDR3 contains 17 residues. In DNA, the CDR3 is TGTGCCAGCAGCTTATGGGGTGGGGGTTTGAACACCGGGGAGCTGTTTTTT. Protein: CASSLWGGGLNTGELFF. The variable domain in full, completed from reference TRBV11-2 and TRBJ2-2, reads EAGVAQSPRYKIIEKRQSVAFWCNPISGHATLYWYQQILGQGPKLLIQFQNNGVVDDSQLPKDRFSAERLKGVDSTLKIQPAKLEDSAVYLCASSLWGGGLNTGELFFGEGSRLTVL.

The chain joins TRBV30 to TRBJ1-2, with a tentative D call TRBD1 (5 bases). Germline-derived CDR1 and CDR2 are GTSNPN and SVGIG (reference sequence). Trimming stripped 0 bases from V and 8 bases from J, with 13 bases between. The CDR3 spans 13 residues. The CDR3 loop reads CAWSVGGGGGYTF. In nucleotides, the CDR3 is TGTGCCTGGAGTGTCGGCGGCGGGGGGGGCTACACCTTC.

This clonotype was found a few times. The J gene is TRBJ1-6, the V gene TRBV6-4; D uncertain. V was trimmed by 7 bases and J by 7 bases, leaving 11 bases between them. Germline CDR1 reads MRHNA; CDR2 reads SNTAGT. The CDR3 runs to 13 residues. DNA for the CDR3: TGTGCCAGCAAAACGTCACAGAATTCACCCCTCCACTTT. Its translation: CASKTSQNSPLHF.

This clonotype has ten or more counts. The chain combines TRBV28 with TRBJ2-7; D may be TRBD2 (5 bases). Germline lookup yields CDR1 MDHEN and CDR2 SYDVKM. V was trimmed by 7 bases and J by 2 bases, leaving 15 bases between them. This CDR3 is 14 amino acids long. The CDR3 loop is CASTPTSSAYEQYF. CDR3 in DNA: TGTGCCAGCACCCCTACTAGTTCAGCCTACGAGCAGTACTTC. The complete variable domain, with remaining parts taken from reference TRBV28 and TRBJ2-7, reads DVKVTQSSRYLVKRTGEKVFLECVQDMDHENMFWYRQDPGLGLRLIYFSYDVKMKEKGDIPEGYSVSREKKERFSLILESASTNQTSMYLCASTPTSSAYEQYFGPGTRLTVT.

There are many counts of this clonotype. This chain links TRBV6-5 with TRBJ2-5; the D call may be TRBD1 or TRBD2 (6 bases each). CDR1 is MNHEY and CDR2 is SVGAGI in the germline V gene. CDR3 length: 15 amino acids. V lost 4 bases and J lost 1, with 13 bases in between. The DNA for the CDR3 is TGTGCCAGCAGTTTGTTTGGGGGGCTCCAAGAGACCCAGTACTTC. Translation gives CASSLFGGLQETQYF.

Only a few counts were recorded for this clonotype. The rearrangement uses TRBV11-2 and TRBJ1-6; 7 bases line up with TRBD1. V lost 5 bases, J lost 6 bases, and 10 bases stayed unmatched. Per the germline V gene, CDR1 is SGHAT and CDR2 is FQNNGV. The CDR3 sequence is 16 residues long. The DNA of the CDR3 is TGTGCCAGCAGCCAAACACAGGGGCCCTTTAATTCACCCCTCCACTTT. It specifies CASSQTQGPFNSPLHF.

This clonotype was found once. The chain links TRBV11-2 to TRBJ1-3, with unresolved D. Looked up from germline, CDR1 is SGHAT and CDR2 is FQNNGV. V lost 8 bases and J 0 bases, leaving 8 bases between the germline ends. The CDR3 totals 13 residues. CDR3 DNA sequence: TGTGCCAGCCGGGTCTTCTCTGGAAACACCATATATTTT. Encoded protein: CASRVFSGNTIYF.

The V gene is TRBV4-1, the J gene TRBJ1-2, with TRBD1 identical over 9 bases. With V trimmed by 0 bases and J by 5 bases, 19 bases remained unmatched. The CDR3 length is 20 residues. Germline V gene sequence: CDR1 MGHRA, CDR2 YSYEKL. In nucleotides, the CDR3 is TGCGCCAGCAGCCAAGATTTCGGACAGGGGATATTTTCGGCGGATTATGGCTACACCTTC. The encoded protein is CASSQDFGQGIFSADYGYTF.

This clonotype was seen many times. The V and J genes are TRBV2 and TRBJ2-5; D is perhaps TRBD2 (5 bases). Looked up from germline, CDR1 is SNHLY and CDR2 is FYNNEI. The CDR3 is 14 residues long. Trimming shortened V by 7 bases and J by 7 bases, and 19 bases separated the two germline ends. CDR3 sequence reads: CASTLRLPGGTQYF. CDR3 sequence (DNA): TGTGCCAGCACCCTCAGGTTACCTGGAGGGACCCAGTACTTC.

This clonotype was seen only a few times. The J gene is TRBJ1-3, the V gene TRBV29-1, with no clear D. The CDR3 runs to 13 residues. The V gene lost 5 bases and the J gene lost 0 bases, with 8 bases spanning the gap. Germline V CDR1 and CDR2: SQVTM, ANQGSEA. The CDR3: CSVKMSSGNTIYF. CDR3 coding DNA: TGCAGCGTTAAGATGTCCTCTGGAAACACCATATATTTT.